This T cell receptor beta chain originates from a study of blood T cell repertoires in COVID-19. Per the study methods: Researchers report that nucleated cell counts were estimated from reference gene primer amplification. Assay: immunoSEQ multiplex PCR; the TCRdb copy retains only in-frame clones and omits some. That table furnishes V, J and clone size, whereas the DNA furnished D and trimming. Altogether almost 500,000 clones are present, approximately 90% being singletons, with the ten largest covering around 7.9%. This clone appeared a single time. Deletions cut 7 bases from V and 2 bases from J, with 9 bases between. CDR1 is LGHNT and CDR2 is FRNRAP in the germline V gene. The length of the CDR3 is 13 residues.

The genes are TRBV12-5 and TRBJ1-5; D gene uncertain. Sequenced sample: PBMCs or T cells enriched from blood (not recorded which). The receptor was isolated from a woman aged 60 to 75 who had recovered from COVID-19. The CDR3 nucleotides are TGTGCTAGTGCCCCACGGGGCAATCAGCCCCAGCATTTT. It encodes CASAPRGNQPQHF.